This T cell receptor (beta chain) stems from a study of CD8 T cells in Susac syndrome. Peripheral blood CD8+ and CD4+ T cells were profiled by TCR beta sequencing. TEMRA cells were FACS-enriched, unlike CD8+ and CD4+ T cells, which were negatively isolated. Regarding this clonotype: Antigen: not known.

Germline CDR1 reads LNHNV; CDR2 reads YYDKDF (reference sequence). V gave up 4 bases and J gave up 6 bases; unmatched junction bases: 14. This CDR3 spans 17 amino acids. General study results and limits: By the study's own acknowledgment, its TCR sequencing and HLA analysis included relatively few individuals.

After extraction with the RNeasy kit, about 0.45 to 1 ug of the RNA was reverse transcribed using random hexamers. Amplification of TCR beta CDR3 spanned 54 Vbeta and 13 Jbeta via immunoSEQ multiplex PCR. TCRdb re-called the immunoSEQ multiplex PCR reads with MiXCR, one entry per CDR3 protein. The sample has 150,000 to 200,000 distinct CDR3 sequences, around 96% seen once. This chain joins TRBV15 and TRBJ2-1; 8 positions match TRBD2. The sequence was collected from a human donor with multiple sclerosis. The source material was CD8+ T cells from PBMCs. The CDR3 region is CATSIERETHSFNEQFF. The CDR3 DNA is TGTGCCACCAGCATCGAGCGGGAGACTCATTCATTCAATGAGCAGTTCTTC.